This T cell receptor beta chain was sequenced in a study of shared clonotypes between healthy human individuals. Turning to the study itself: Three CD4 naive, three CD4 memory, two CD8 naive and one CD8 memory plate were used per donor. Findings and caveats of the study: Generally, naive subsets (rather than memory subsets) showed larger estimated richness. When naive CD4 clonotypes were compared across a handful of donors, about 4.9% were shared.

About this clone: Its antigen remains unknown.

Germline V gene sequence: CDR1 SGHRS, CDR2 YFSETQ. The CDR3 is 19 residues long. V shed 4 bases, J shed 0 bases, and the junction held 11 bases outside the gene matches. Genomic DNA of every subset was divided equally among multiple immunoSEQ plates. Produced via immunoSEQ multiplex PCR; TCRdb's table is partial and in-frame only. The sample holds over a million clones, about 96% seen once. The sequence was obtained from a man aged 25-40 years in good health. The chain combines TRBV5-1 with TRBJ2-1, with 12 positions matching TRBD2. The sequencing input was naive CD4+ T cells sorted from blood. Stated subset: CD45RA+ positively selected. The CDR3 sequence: CASSGTSGYSGGSYNEQFF. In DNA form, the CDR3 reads TGCGCCAGCAGCGGGACTAGCGGGTATTCAGGGGGCTCCTACAATGAGCAGTTCTTC.